Sequencing of this T cell receptor beta chain was carried out in a study of tissue T cells after allogeneic stem cell transplantation. Method: immunoSEQ multiplex PCR; TCRdb's copy keeps in-frame clones and lacks some. The data show thousands of clones, under 55% seen once. Turning to this clone: Its antigen is not known. Gene names and germline match the mouse. The DNA ends 1 residue before the CDR3 does, and the rest of the CDR3 is filled in from the germline J gene. Other DNA variants within this sample encode the same CDR3.

Findings of the study overall: Within patients, tissue anatomy strongly shaped TCR repertoire composition. Blood and spleen captured only part of the tissue TCR repertoire. Few T cell clones were shared across patients, but motif clusters showed tissue-specific shared signatures.

This CDR3 has 14 amino acids. V trimming: 1 base; J trimming: 3 bases; junction bases outside the gene matches: 0. Germline V CDR1 and CDR2: SGHND, FRSKSL. Time point: mouse harvest day 7 after allogeneic transplant. The graft held 10^6 splenic CD5+ T cells and 10^7 T-cell-depleted bone marrow cells. This TCR derives from a female BALB/c mouse given C57BL/6 T cells with graft-versus-host disease after an allogeneic hematopoietic cell transplant. Sequencing was done on a sample of gut tissue. V gene TRBV15 combines with J gene TRBJ2-7, with 10 bases matching TRBD1. The part of the CDR3 DNA that was read is TGTGCCAGCAGTTTAGGGGACAGGGGCTATGAACAGTAC. Translating gives CASSLGDRGYEQY. The CDR3 in its entirety is CASSLGDRGYEQYF. The full variable domain, with the rest looked up from reference TRBV15 and TRBJ2-7, is DAGVTQTPRHEVAEKGQTIILKCEPVSGHNDLFWYRQTKIQGLELLSYFRSKSLMEDGGAFKDRFKAEMLNSSFSTLKIQPTEPKDSAVYLCASSLGDRGYEQYFGPGTRLTVL.